A selection of T cell receptor beta chains follows, all from one sample in a study of Graves' ophthalmopathy and Graves' hyperthyroidism. Via MiXCR, TCRdb re-called the multiplex PCR reads, giving one row per CDR3 protein. This table holds 360,000 or so distinct CDR3 sequences, about 18% found once. Sample: peripheral blood. These receptors all stem from a woman under 30 with Graves' ophthalmopathy. The CDR3 runs from the conserved cysteine through the conserved F or W. D genes are given only for firm matches. The size of a clone is reported for some rows only, either as once, few or many, or as a class for expanded clones.

TRBJ1-6 many TRBV11-2 TRBD1 TGTGCCAGCAGGGTGACAGGGGGGCACTATAATTCACCCCTCCACTTT CASRVTGGHYNSPLHF
TRBJ2-7 many TRBV6-5 TRBD1 TGTGCCAGCAGCGCCGGGACAGGGAACTACGAGCAGTACTTC CASSAGTGNYEQYF
TRBJ2-7 many TRBV7-2 . TGTGCCAGCAGCTTAAGATGGGGCAACGAGCAGTACTTC CASSLRWGNEQYF
TRBJ1-1 . TRBV6-2/TRBV6-3 . TGTGCCAGCAGTTACAGGCGTAGGGAAATTTTCCTTCCGAACACTGAAGCTTTCTTT CASSYRRREIFLPNTEAFF
TRBJ2-5 many TRBV12-3/TRBV12-4 TRBD2 TGTGCCAGCAGTCAACTAGCGGGAGCGGAGACCCAGTACTTC CASSQLAGAETQYF
TRBJ1-1 once TRBV28 . TGTGCCAGCAGTCTCCCTACGAGTAACACTGAAGCTTTCTTT CASSLPTSNTEAFF
TRBJ2-2 many TRBV6-5 TRBD1 TGTGCCAGCAGTATCGGGACAGGGCCCACCGGGGAGCTGTTTTTT CASSIGTGPTGELFF
TRBJ2-2 many TRBV18 . TGTGCCAGCTCACCAAGACAGACCTCGAACACCGGGGAGCTGTTTTTT CASSPRQTSNTGELFF
TRBJ1-2 many TRBV27 . TGTGCCAGCAGTCAAGCGGGAAAAACTAACTATGGCTACACCTTC CASSQAGKTNYGYTF
TRBJ1-1 many TRBV12-3/TRBV12-4 TRBD1 TGTGCCAGCACCCACCGGGACAGGGCAGAAGCTTTCTTT CASTHRDRAEAFF